Below, one T cell receptor beta chain is given with its context. Its antigen remains undetermined. Per-base qualities were not stored, and no clone one base away is much larger. Enrolling through a virtual design, the prospective study's participants ranged in age from roughly 18 to 89 years and lived across 20 to 25 United States geographic areas. Cohort assignment in the prospective study relied on participant-reported clinical history from a screening survey and a study questionnaire. Recovered participants in ImmuneRACE Cohort 3 were defined by two consecutive negative NP/OP PCR tests, clearance by a healthcare professional, or resolution of symptoms. In the prospective study, mobile phlebotomists collected whole blood, serum and a nasopharyngeal or oropharyngeal swab from each participant. Additional blood draws and questionnaires over an approximately 2-month period could optionally be provided by prospective study participants. Before DNA extraction, blood samples from the prospective study were shipped at room temperature or frozen.

These data originate in a study of blood T cell repertoires in COVID-19 (TCRdb year 2020). Broadly, across the study: The collaborator samples originated in the United States, Italy and Spain and spanned the acute and convalescent phases of COVID-19. The prospective study material was composed of cDNA or gDNA derived from T cells, B-cell-depleted T cells, or PBMCs. Deeply sampled blood TCRbeta repertoires from subjects exposed to, actively infected with, or recovered from COVID-19 were included in the dataset. A freely available public database, intended as a resource for researchers studying the immune response to SARS-CoV-2, is where the repertoires were released. The samples were drawn from the first 160 participants of the ongoing ImmuneRACE study and from 1,254 subjects provided by 6 global collaborators. The sample metadata nearly always contained a de-identified subject ID, COVID-19 status, age in years and sex. Where HLA class I and class II types were available, the types were taken from metadata supplied by the sample provider, not from assay-based typing. What the authors observed across the whole study: How much clinical and demographic metadata was included differed by source and by participant, and the metadata was provided uncurated.

From cysteine to phenylalanine, the CDR3 is 14 amino acids long. Here the CDR3 DNA is all that survives: 42 bases in frame from base 1. Trimming removed 5 bases from V and 9 bases from J; the gene matches leave 5 bases unexplained. Via the germline V gene (reference sequence), CDR1 is LNHDA and CDR2 SQIVND. TCRbeta CDR3 regions were amplified from genomic DNA using the immunoSEQ Assay, a bias-controlled multiplex PCR. In the paper's pipeline: The number of nucleated cells in each sample was estimated from the amplification of reference gene primers within the assay. Sequence reads were collapsed and filtered to measure the absolute abundance of every unique TCRbeta CDR3 rearrangement. For each sample, productive Simpson clonality was calculated by taking the square root of Simpson's diversity index across productive rearrangements. Held by TCRdb, this immuneACCESS table contains in-frame sequences only and omits some clones. Under half of the omission traces to an unresolved V gene where checked; the cause of the rest is unknown. The DNA was the basis for D and trimming; V, J and clone size are from that table. Recorded for this sample are hundreds of thousands of clones; over 85% of them occurred a single time. The ten top clones hold around 2.6% of the sample.

The TCR originated in a man in his 60s who had recovered from COVID-19. Input material: PBMCs or T cells enriched from blood (not recorded which). The chain couples TRBV19 to TRBJ1-6, with 9 central nucleotides matching TRBD1. The DNA sequence is given as TGTGCCAGTAGTCCACAGGGGGCTGGTTCACCCCTCCACTTT. The translation is CASSPQGAGSPLHF.